Following are 15 T cell receptor beta chains from one sample sequenced in a study of T cell responses to AZD1222 COVID-19 vaccine. TCRdb's table, derived via immunoSEQ multiplex PCR, lists solely in-frame clones and lacks some. The sample holds 95,000 to 130,000 clones, over 75% seen once. Sequences were derived from peripheral blood, sampled on day 0 of MenACWY control vaccination. The source is an adult in good health.

This clone was seen a handful of times. The rearrangement uses TRBV29-1 and TRBJ1-1; D is ambiguous. The length of the CDR3 is 13 residues. V gave up 3 bases and J gave up 5 bases, with 13 bases separating them. Germline V gene lookup returns CDR1 SQVTM and CDR2 ANQGSEA. The CDR3 nucleotides are TGCAGCGTTGAGGTGGGAGGGAGGACTGAAGCTTTCTTT. Amino acids: CSVEVGGRTEAFF.

The J gene is TRBJ2-6, the V gene TRBV3-1 (or the pseudogene TRBV3-2); D is perhaps TRBD1 or TRBD2 (5 bases each). CDR1 is LGHDT and CDR2 is YNNKEL in the germline V gene (reference sequence). The CDR3 sequence is 18 residues long. The V and J ends lost 1 base and 0 bases respectively, with 13 bases between them. The CDR3 DNA is TGTGCCAGCAGCCAAGCCCCGGGACGGAGCTCTGGGGCCAACGTCCTGACTTTC. It specifies CASSQAPGRSSGANVLTF.

The chain has TRBV21-1 and TRBJ1-1. TRBV21-1 has pseudogene status. The CDR3 is made up of 13 amino acids. The CDR3 nucleotides are TGTGCCAGCAGCCACGGGACCCGAGCTGAAGCTTTCTTT. The encoded protein is CASSHGTRAEAFF.

This chain connects TRBV5-1 to TRBJ1-2; D is undetermined. Germline-derived CDR1 and CDR2 are SGHRS and YFSETQ. The CDR3 totals 17 residues. V was pared by 5 bases and J by 0 bases, with 20 bases between. CDR3 residues: CASSYAPFSDSNYGYTF. DNA of the CDR3: TGCGCCAGCAGTTACGCCCCCTTCAGCGACTCTAACTATGGCTACACCTTC.

The DNA of the CDR3 is TGTGCCAGCAGTTACAGTGGACCATTCACTGAAGCTTTCTTT. Its translation: CASSYSGPFTEAFF. The chain links TRBV6-2 or TRBV6-3 to TRBJ1-1; no clear D. The CDR3 totals 14 residues. The germline V and J ends were trimmed by 2 bases and 4 bases, with 11 bases remaining between them. CDR1 is MNHEY, CDR2 SVGEGT, per germline.

V is TRBV9 and J is TRBJ1-2; D ambiguous. The CDR3 sequence is 15 residues long. Germline V gene data show CDR1 as SGDLS and CDR2 as YYNGEE. V lost 3 bases and J lost 0, with 12 bases in between. CDR3 in amino acids: CASSGADGTNYGYTF. The CDR3 coding sequence is TGTGCCAGCAGCGGGGCGGATGGGACTAACTATGGCTACACCTTC.

This clone has a handful of counts. The V gene is TRBV28, the J gene TRBJ1-2; 7 bases line up with TRBD1. Trimming cost V 7 bases and J 4 bases; bases outside gene matches: 15. CDR3 length: 16 amino acids. Germline CDR1 is MDHEN and CDR2 is SYDVKM. The CDR3 region is CASNSETGSYIYGYTF. The CDR3 DNA is TGTGCCAGCAATTCCGAGACAGGGTCCTACATCTATGGCTACACCTTC.

The chain recombines TRBV6-5 with TRBJ1-1; TRBD1 agrees at 7 bases. Germline assignment: CDR1 MNHEY and CDR2 SVGAGI. V shed 6 bases, J shed 0 bases, and the junction held 4 bases outside the gene matches. This CDR3 comprises 14 residues. CDR3 amino acids: CASSPGTVNTEAFF. The CDR3, as DNA: TGTGCCAGCAGCCCCGGGACAGTGAACACTGAAGCTTTCTTT.

This sequence joins TRBV6-5 and TRBJ1-1, with D perhaps matching TRBD1 (5 bases). The length of the CDR3 is 15 residues. Germline loops: CDR1 MNHEY, CDR2 SVGAGI. The V end was cut by 2 bases, the J end by 0 bases, with 10 bases between. The CDR3 region has the DNA TGTGCCAGCAGTTACCGGGACGCCCTGAACACTGAAGCTTTCTTT. It yields the protein CASSYRDALNTEAFF.

V is TRBV19 and J is TRBJ1-4, with D possibly TRBD1 on 6 matching bases. CDR3 length equals 14 residues. V gave up 6 bases and J gave up 8 bases, with 16 bases separating them. Looked up from germline, CDR1 is LNHDA and CDR2 is SQIVND (reference sequence). The CDR3 bases are TGTGCCAGTAGACCAGCAGGGGTCTTCGAAAAACTGTTTTTT. As protein: CASRPAGVFEKLFF.

The chain links TRBV7-2 to TRBJ1-5; maybe TRBD1 (6 bases). The germline gives CDR1 SGHTA, CDR2 FQGNSA. There are 14 residues in the CDR3. V was pared by 3 bases and J by 7 bases, with 13 bases between. The CDR3 region is CASSFTGIRQPQHF. The CDR3 DNA sequence: TGTGCCAGCAGCTTTACAGGGATTCGACAGCCCCAGCATTTT. The whole variable domain, remainder taken from reference TRBV7-2 and TRBJ1-5, is GAGVSQSPSNKVTEKGKDVELRCDPISGHTALYWYRQSLGQGLEFLIYFQGNSAPDKSGLPSDRFSAERTGGSVSTLTIQRTQQEDSAVYLCASSFTGIRQPQHFGDGTRLSIL.

This chain uses TRBV28 with TRBJ1-4; D possibly corresponds to TRBD1 (5 bases). The CDR3 totals 15 residues. The ends were cut back, 3 bases at V and 8 bases at J, with 16 bases in the middle. Germline V gene sequence: CDR1 MDHEN, CDR2 SYDVKM. CDR3 DNA: TGTGCCAGCAGTTTCTCCCAGGGATTAGGGGAAAAACTGTTTTTT. This codes for CASSFSQGLGEKLFF.

The chain links TRBV5-5 to TRBJ1-4; D unclear. The CDR3 is 14 amino acids. Germline loops: CDR1 SGHKS, CDR2 YYEKEE (reference sequence). Trimming removed 1 base from V and 4 bases from J, with 8 bases in between. CDR3 coding DNA: TGTGCCAGCAGCTTGTTGAGGAATAATGAAAAACTGTTTTTT. It yields the protein CASSLLRNNEKLFF.

The rearrangement uses TRBV4-2 and TRBJ2-6; TRBD2 is a possible D gene (6 bases). The CDR3 covers 17 residues. V gave up 1 base and J gave up 6 bases, with 16 bases separating them. CDR1 and CDR2 (germline): LGHNA, YNFKEQ. CDR3 in amino acids: CASSQGGWGEMANVLTF. CDR3 DNA sequence: TGTGCCAGCAGCCAAGGGGGTTGGGGGGAAATGGCCAACGTCCTGACTTTC.

This clone has more than one count but fewer than ten. V is TRBV28 and J is TRBJ1-1; a possible D gene is TRBD1 (6 bases). CDR1 is MDHEN, CDR2 SYDVKM, per germline. This CDR3 is built from 15 residues. V was clipped by 4 bases and J by 1 base, with 13 bases between them. The CDR3 loop is CASSSRGRRNTEAFF. The CDR3 bases are TGTGCCAGCAGTTCCAGGGGACGACGGAACACTGAAGCTTTCTTT.